The text below deals with one T cell receptor beta chain. The antigen is undetermined. Method: immunoSEQ multiplex PCR; TCRdb's copy keeps in-frame clones and lacks some. The sample yields about 22,000 clones, 70% to 90% seen once. The germline V gene encodes CDR1 SGHTA and CDR2 FQGTGA. The CDR3 extends over 14 amino acids. The V end lost 2 bases, the J end lost 7 bases, and 12 bases lay between the germline ends. The data stem from a study of T cells after posttransplantation cyclophosphamide. Study results and caveats: Donor CD8+ memory clones often dominated recipient blood repertoires at later times. Skin or GI-infiltrating T cells shared few TRB sequences with blood.

Methotrexate plus calcineurin inhibitor accompanied controls' myeloablative marrow transplants; sampling was 1 year later. The sequences come from PBMCs, collected after an allogeneic stem cell transplant with a calcineurin inhibitor and methotrexate. The chain carries TRBV7-3 and TRBJ2-1, with TRBD1 as a possible D gene (5 bases). The source is a female patient between 50 and 59 years old who received an allogeneic stem cell transplant from an unrelated donor, was CMV-positive, and had chronic GVHD only. The graft donor may account for some of the T cells. The DNA for the CDR3 is TGTGCCAGCAGCTTATACGGCCCAGGGAATGAGCAGTTCTTC. Translation: CASSLYGPGNEQFF.